This T cell receptor (beta chain) was captured in a study of cytomegalovirus exposure and HLA in healthy donors. The CDR3 consists of 13 residues. CDR1 is SGHVS and CDR2 is FNYEAQ in the germline V gene. V was clipped by 5 bases and J by 4 bases, with 11 bases between them. 13 Jbeta primers and 60 Vbeta primers were used for the PCR. Sequencing was performed with immunoSEQ multiplex PCR; in TCRdb, only in-frame clones are kept and a portion is missing. This sample has some 100,000 clones, with approximately 70% found just once. With regard to this clone: No antigen is known for it.

Study results and limitations: For most TCR sequences rarity was the rule, although some public TCRs occurred in many donors. In a later analysis, TCR beta V- and J-gene trimming showed a link to a missense DCLRE1C variant.

V gene TRBV7-6 combines with J gene TRBJ1-1, with D possibly being TRBD1 (5 bases). The sample taken for sequencing was PBMCs. This sequence originates from a man aged 35-49 years in good health and CMV-seronegative. The CDR3 loop is CASSPGIGTEAFF. The CDR3 DNA follows: TGTGCCAGCAGCCCAGGGATCGGCACTGAAGCTTTCTTT.